The table lists the clone carrying this TCR beta chain with many counts. These data originate in a study of T cells in Graves' hyperthyroidism and ophthalmopathy. When ophthalmopathy did not progress within 18 months, Graves' hyperthyroidism was considered stable. Amplified TCR beta CDR3 regions came from RNA transcripts. The HTBI primer set served for first-round RT-PCR of the TCR CDR3. TCRdb reanalysed the multiplex PCR reads using MiXCR and keeps one entry per CDR3 protein. The table includes hundreds of thousands of distinct CDR3 sequences, 14% detected once. Germline CDR1 is SNHLY and CDR2 is FYNNEI. V shed 0 bases and J shed 7 bases, with 16 bases lying between them. The CDR3 runs to 16 residues.

The TCR was taken from a woman aged 18-29 years with Graves' hyperthyroidism. Sequenced material: blood. J is TRBJ2-1 and V is TRBV2; D may match TRBD1 or TRBD2 (7 bases each). The CDR3 coding sequence is TGTGCCAGCAGTGAAGCGCTTCAGGGGGGGCCGAATGAGCAGTTCTTC. It codes for CASSEALQGGPNEQFF.